These T cell receptor beta chains were read from a single sample in a study of blood T cell repertoires in COVID-19. The method was immunoSEQ multiplex PCR; TCRdb's version includes in-frame clones alone and lacks a portion of them. The sample holds 200,000 to 300,000 clones, roughly 77% seen once. Source material: peripheral blood. Every receptor here comes from a woman at least 80 years old with acute or convalescent COVID-19. Each CDR3 is given with its conserved first and last residue. The D gene is left open where the match is weak. A row's size may be missing; if present it is once, few, many or a size class.

CDR3nt,CDR3aa,v_gene,d_gene,j_gene,abundance
TGTGCCAGCAGCCGGGGATACGAGCAGTACTTC,CASSRGYEQYF,TRBV7-9,.,TRBJ2-7,.
TGTGCCAGCAGCCTGAATGGGGGTACCGGGACTTTAGCGCCTCTCTCCTACAATGAGCAGTTCTTC,CASSLNGGTGTLAPLSYNEQFF,TRBV6-2/TRBV6-3,.,TRBJ2-1,.
TGTGCCAGCAGTCCCTCCAGGGCTTGGGAGACCCAGTACTTC,CASSPSRAWETQYF,TRBV27,.,TRBJ2-5,.
TGTGCCAGCAGTTTATTCAGGTTTTCCTACAATGAGCAGTTCTTC,CASSLFRFSYNEQFF,TRBV28,.,TRBJ2-1,.
TGTGCCAGCAGCTTACCCGGTGGGACAGAGAAAACCTTC,CASSLPGGTEKTF,TRBV11-2,TRBD1,TRBJ2-7,.
TGTGCCAGCAGTTTATTCGGGAGGGCAGATGATCAGCCCCAGCATTTT,CASSLFGRADDQPQHF,TRBV27,.,TRBJ1-5,.
TGCGCCAGCAGCATCCAACTACGGGACAGGGGTGTCTCTGGGGCCAACGTCCTGACTTTC,CASSIQLRDRGVSGANVLTF,TRBV5-1,TRBD1,TRBJ2-6,once
TGTGCCAGCAGTGATACTTTCTCCTACGAGCAGTACTTC,CASSDTFSYEQYF,TRBV2,.,TRBJ2-7,.
TGCGCCAGCAGCCAAGATCTCGGGACAGTCCCTAACTATGGCTACACCTTC,CASSQDLGTVPNYGYTF,TRBV4-3,TRBD1,TRBJ1-2,.
TGTGCCAGCAGTCCCCTAGACAGGGCCCTGCACATAGTCGAAAAACTGTTTTTT,CASSPLDRALHIVEKLFF,TRBV28,TRBD1,TRBJ1-4,.
TGTGCCAGCAGGCGGGCGGTCAATTCACCCCTCCACTTT,CASRRAVNSPLHF,TRBV2,.,TRBJ1-6,.
TGTGCCAGCTCACCATCAGTGAATGGCTACACCTTC,CASSPSVNGYTF,TRBV18,.,TRBJ1-2,.
TGTGCCAGCACCAACAGTGGGGGGTTGGGTTATGGCTACACCTTC,CASTNSGGLGYGYTF,TRBV7-9,.,TRBJ1-2,.
TGTGCCAGCAGCTCTGGGACAGGGGTAGGTATGAACACTGAAGCTTTCTTT,CASSSGTGVGMNTEAFF,TRBV5-4,TRBD1,TRBJ1-1,.
TGTGCCAGCAATCGCGGGAGGATAACAGATACGCAGTATTTT,CASNRGRITDTQYF,TRBV6-5,TRBD2,TRBJ2-3,once
TGTGCCAGCAGCAATAGCGGGAGTGGGTCAGATACGCAGTATTTT,CASSNSGSGSDTQYF,TRBV11-2,TRBD2,TRBJ2-3,few
TGTGCCAGCAGCTTAGGACAGGGAGCCAAAAACATTCAGTACTTC,CASSLGQGAKNIQYF,TRBV11-3,TRBD1,TRBJ2-4,.
TGCGCCAGCAGCTCCCTATCGAGCGGGGGGCTCAATGAGCAGTTCTTC,CASSSLSSGGLNEQFF,TRBV5-1,TRBD2,TRBJ2-1,few
TGTGCCAGCAGCCTGGGCACTTGGAATGAGCAGTTCTTC,CASSLGTWNEQFF,TRBV5-5,.,TRBJ2-1,.
TGCGCCAGCAGCTTGTCCGGACAGACCAACACAGATACGCAGTATTTT,CASSLSGQTNTDTQYF,TRBV5-1,.,TRBJ2-3,.
TGTGCCACCAGTAAAGGGGGCGGGACAGCCTACAATGAGCAGTTCTTC,CATSKGGGTAYNEQFF,TRBV24-1,.,TRBJ2-1,.
TGTGCCATCAGTGAGCCCGACAATTACGCTGAAGCTTTCTTT,CAISEPDNYAEAFF,TRBV10-3,.,TRBJ1-1,.
TGCGCCAGCAGGCGACAGGAACTCACAGATACGCAGTATTTT,CASRRQELTDTQYF,TRBV4-1,.,TRBJ2-3,.
TGTGCCAGCAGCATGACAGGGGCCCTAGAAGCTTTCTTT,CASSMTGALEAFF,TRBV11-2,TRBD1,TRBJ1-1,.
TGTGCCAGCAGTAACCTACAGGGAACCGGCCTTGGGGGGCAGTTCTTC,CASSNLQGTGLGGQFF,TRBV6-2/TRBV6-3,.,TRBJ2-1,.
TGCGCCAGCAGCCAACCAGGGGGCATTGTCTATGGCTACACCTTC,CASSQPGGIVYGYTF,TRBV4-1,TRBD1,TRBJ1-2,.
TGTGCCAGCAGACCGGGACTAGCGTCCGCAGATACGCAGTATTTT,CASRPGLASADTQYF,TRBV7-2,TRBD2,TRBJ2-3,.
TGTGCCAGCAGTCGTAGCGGGACCCAAGAGACCCAGTACTTC,CASSRSGTQETQYF,TRBV3-1/TRBV3-2,TRBD2,TRBJ2-5,few
TGCGCCAGCACCCCACAGGGGGCAACTGGCTACACCTTC,CASTPQGATGYTF,TRBV10-2,TRBD1,TRBJ1-2,.
TGTGCCAGCAGCTTGTTGGGTTCAGGGGGCGTCGGAAACACCATATATTTT,CASSLLGSGGVGNTIYF,TRBV5-6,TRBD1,TRBJ1-3,few
TGTGCCAGTAGTATACAAGGGAGAACGAGTGGTGGCTACACCTTC,CASSIQGRTSGGYTF,TRBV19,.,TRBJ1-2,.
TGTGCCAGCAGCCGCCCAGGAGGATACAATGAGCAGTTCTTC,CASSRPGGYNEQFF,TRBV7-2,.,TRBJ2-1,.
TGTGCCAGCACTCTGGGACAGGGGGCATATGGCTACACCTTC,CASTLGQGAYGYTF,TRBV6-5,TRBD1,TRBJ1-2,.
TGTGCCAGCACTAGCGGCCTAAACTACGAGCAGTACTTC,CASTSGLNYEQYF,TRBV6-5,TRBD2,TRBJ2-7,.
TGCAGCGTGAACAGGGGCACCGGGGAGCTGTTTTTT,CSVNRGTGELFF,TRBV29-1,TRBD1,TRBJ2-2,.
TGTGCCAGCTCACTAAGGGACAGGGTGAGGGACGAGCAGTACTTC,CASSLRDRVRDEQYF,TRBV18,TRBD1,TRBJ2-7,few
TGCAGCGTTGCAGGCAGGGGCGGCACTGAAGCTTTCTTT,CSVAGRGGTEAFF,TRBV29-1,.,TRBJ1-1,.
TGTGCCATCAGTGAACTACGGGGACAGAGTTCCTACGAGCAGTACTTC,CAISELRGQSSYEQYF,TRBV10-3,TRBD1,TRBJ2-7,.